A selection of T cell receptor beta chains follows, all from one sample in a study of cytomegalovirus exposure and HLA in healthy donors. Assay used: immunoSEQ multiplex PCR; TCRdb lists only in-frame clones, some missing. Of roughly 180,000 clones detected, less than 85% appear once; the ten largest clones hold less than 2%. The sequenced sample was PBMCs. These receptors were collected from a girl aged 5-17 years in good health and CMV-seropositive. Each CDR3 is given with its conserved first and last residue. A D gene is named only where the DNA matches it firmly.

J: TRBJ1-3; V: TRBV6-5; D: .; CDR3: CASSTTSIGNTIYF
J: TRBJ1-5; V: TRBV4-1; D: .; CDR3: CASSQEGKRGNQPQHF
J: TRBJ2-2; V: TRBV11-2; D: .; CDR3: CASSRSGTNTGELFF
J: TRBJ1-2; V: TRBV4-2; D: .; CDR3: CASSQQGQGGYGYTF
J: TRBJ2-5; V: TRBV6-5; D: TRBD1; CDR3: CASSWGQGFMETQYF
J: TRBJ2-2; V: TRBV6-5; D: .; CDR3: CASSYSDTPPTGELFF
J: TRBJ1-2; V: TRBV7-9; D: .; CDR3: CASSLSPVEQRIANYGYTF
J: TRBJ1-5; V: TRBV5-4; D: .; CDR3: CASSLSGAQPQHF
J: TRBJ2-7; V: TRBV7-2; D: TRBD2; CDR3: CASSLPSGGWGEQYF
J: TRBJ2-7; V: TRBV27; D: .; CDR3: CASSLDSGTYEQYF
J: TRBJ1-6; V: TRBV7-2; D: .; CDR3: CASSLVWSNSPLHF
J: TRBJ1-1; V: TRBV7-2; D: TRBD1; CDR3: CASSGDRGRTEAFF
J: TRBJ2-3; V: TRBV18; D: TRBD2; CDR3: CASSPPSTSWRSTDTQYF
J: TRBJ2-3; V: TRBV6-5; D: .; CDR3: CASSYYRATDTQYF
J: TRBJ2-3; V: TRBV7-2; D: .; CDR3: CASSSTPTDTQYF
J: TRBJ1-5; V: TRBV7-2; D: TRBD1; CDR3: CASSLALDRGHQPQHF
J: TRBJ1-2; V: TRBV6-6; D: .; CDR3: CASSYRTHRDYGYTF
J: TRBJ2-1; V: TRBV11-3; D: .; CDR3: CASSSTMGPYNEQFF
J: TRBJ2-3; V: TRBV4-1; D: TRBD1; CDR3: CASSQEVGGTGITDTQYF
J: TRBJ2-1; V: TRBV29-1; D: .; CDR3: CSEHEQFF
J: TRBJ2-7; V: TRBV27; D: TRBD1; CDR3: CASSYRGPGYEQYF
J: TRBJ2-7; V: TRBV15; D: TRBD2; CDR3: CATSRDLVTSGGAAEQYF
J: TRBJ1-1; V: TRBV7-9; D: .; CDR3: CASSLVTGMNTEAFF
J: TRBJ1-1; V: TRBV4-3; D: .; CDR3: CASSQEVRGGTEAFF
J: TRBJ1-2; V: TRBV5-8; D: .; CDR3: CASSRGGGGGYTF
J: TRBJ2-7; V: TRBV4-1; D: TRBD1; CDR3: CASSQDVGQGGYWQYF
J: TRBJ2-5; V: TRBV6-5; D: .; CDR3: CASSYSSGTQYF
J: TRBJ2-1; V: TRBV29-1; D: TRBD1; CDR3: CSVEVTAGQGVYNEQFF
J: TRBJ2-1; V: TRBV9; D: .; CDR3: CASSVIGSRDNEQFF
J: TRBJ1-5; V: TRBV15; D: .; CDR3: CATALEVGFQPQHF
J: TRBJ2-5; V: TRBV5-5; D: .; CDR3: CASSLGGSNQETQYF
J: TRBJ1-1; V: TRBV5-1; D: .; CDR3: CASSSLPEGTEAFF
J: TRBJ1-5; V: TRBV6-1; D: .; CDR3: CASRIAPPQPQHF
J: TRBJ2-1; V: TRBV5-1; D: TRBD2; CDR3: CASSHSGGYNEQFF
J: TRBJ2-7; V: TRBV20-1; D: .; CDR3: CSAKEEYEQYF
J: TRBJ1-5; V: TRBV7-2; D: .; CDR3: CASSLREGNQPQHF
J: TRBJ2-4; V: TRBV5-4; D: .; CDR3: CASSPAGAKNIQYF
J: TRBJ2-3; V: TRBV6-1; D: TRBD1; CDR3: CASSTGGGGTDTQYF
J: TRBJ2-7; V: TRBV6-1; D: TRBD1; CDR3: CASSPRDSSYEQYF
J: TRBJ1-4; V: TRBV5-6; D: .; CDR3: CASSLADTEKLFF
J: TRBJ2-7; V: TRBV6-1; D: .; CDR3: CASSEGIQAYYEQYF
J: TRBJ2-1; V: TRBV27; D: .; CDR3: CASSLAGAMGHEQFF
J: TRBJ2-5; V: TRBV4-1; D: TRBD2; CDR3: CASSHPGLAGGPGETQYF
J: TRBJ2-2; V: TRBV6-5; D: .; CDR3: CASRYSVGGGELFF
J: TRBJ2-5; V: TRBV4-1; D: .; CDR3: CASSQYPSETQYF
J: TRBJ2-3; V: TRBV4-3; D: TRBD2; CDR3: CASSPGLVITDTQYF